The 16 T cell receptor beta chains listed next were all sequenced from one sample in a study of post-analysis software for immune sequencing data. The study's findings and limits: Four to six TRBV segments (TRBV5-6, TRBV5-1 and TRBV20-1 among them) occurred more frequently in patients than in controls.

No antigen is known for these receptors. Presence of unique molecular identifiers characterized the TCR beta cDNA libraries. TCRdb re-analysed the PCR reads in MiXCR, keeping a single row per CDR3 protein. The sample includes hundreds of thousands of distinct CDR3 sequences, 25% to 30% of them seen just once. Source material: blood. The receptors stem from a girl between 10 and 17 years old with multiple sclerosis.

This clonotype has a single count. V is TRBV12-3 or TRBV12-4 and J is TRBJ1-2, with TRBD1 matching 10 bases. With V trimmed by 5 bases and J by 8 bases, 8 bases remained unmatched. The CDR3 spans 14 residues. The CDR3 is CASSKGTGAAGYTF. Here the CDR3 DNA reads TGTGCCAGCAGTAAAGGGACAGGGGCTGCGGGCTACACCTTC.

This rearrangement joins TRBV3-1 to TRBJ1-4, with 11 bases identical to TRBD1. The J segment lost 7 bases and the V segment lost 4 bases, leaving 5 bases of the junction unmatched. The CDR3 consists of 15 residues. CDR1 LGHDT and CDR2 YNNKEL come from the germline V gene (reference sequence). CDR3 residues: CASSPRDRGTEKLFF. The CDR3 DNA is TGTGCCAGCAGCCCTCGGGACAGGGGGACTGAAAAACTGTTTTTT.

This clonotype was seen only a few times. V usage is TRBV27 and J usage is TRBJ2-1, with D perhaps matching TRBD1 (6 bases). Trimming shortened V by 5 bases and J by 8 bases, and 13 bases separated the two germline ends. In germline, CDR1 is MNHEY, CDR2 SMNVEV (reference sequence). The CDR3 length is 13 residues. Written as DNA, the CDR3 is TGTGCCAGCAGTACGGACAGACGCCATGAGCAGTTCTTC. It encodes CASSTDRRHEQFF.

The V call is TRBV7-2, the J call TRBJ2-3; no clear D gene. CDR3 length: 15 residues. Looked up from germline, CDR1 is SGHTA and CDR2 is FQGNSA. V lost 1 base and J lost 0, with 8 bases in between. CDR3 in DNA: TGTGCCAGCAGCTTAGTAACGACTAGCACAGATACGCAGTATTTT. Amino acids: CASSLVTTSTDTQYF.

This clonotype occurred a few times. The chain combines TRBV20-1 with TRBJ2-3; 7 bases line up with TRBD2. Losses at the gene ends were 3 bases for V and 4 bases for J; bases not matched to a gene: 7. Germline V gene sequence: CDR1 DFQATT, CDR2 SNEGSKA (reference sequence). This CDR3 has 14 amino acids. The CDR3 loop reads CSASGRTPPDTQYF. The CDR3 nucleotides are TGCAGTGCTAGCGGGAGGACCCCCCCAGATACGCAGTATTTT.

As regards this clonotype: A much more abundant neighbour one base away suggests this may be a read error. The CDR3 bases are TGTGCCAGCTACCTGCGGGACTACAATGAGCAGTACTTC. Encoded protein: CASYLRDYNEQYF. J is TRBJ2-7 and V is TRBV5-6; 7 positions match TRBD2. The V gene end was trimmed by 7 bases and the J gene end by 7 bases; junction bases not matched to a gene: 11. Germline V gives CDR1 SGHDT, CDR2 YYEEEE. The CDR3 is made up of 13 amino acids.

This rearrangement joins TRBV29-1 to TRBJ2-7, with D unresolved. Germline values: CDR1 SQVTM, CDR2 ANQGSEA. This CDR3 region has 12 residues. Trimming pared 4 bases from V and 5 bases from J, leaving 12 bases between. The CDR3 nucleotides are TGCAGCGTTGTTAGCAGGACGGACGAGCAGTACTTC. The encoded protein is CSVVSRTDEQYF.

The chain is built from TRBV29-1 and TRBJ2-7; 8 bases map to TRBD1. The CDR3 sequence is 17 residues long. Germline V gives CDR1 SQVTM, CDR2 ANQGSEA. The V gene end was trimmed by 7 bases and the J gene end by 9 bases; junction bases not matched to a gene: 26. This CDR3 reads CSALTTATGARRVGQYF. The CDR3, as DNA: TGCAGCGCTCTAACAACAGCGACAGGGGCAAGACGGGTGGGGCAGTACTTC.

The chain joins TRBV27 to TRBJ1-1; perhaps TRBD1 as D (5 bases). The CDR3 totals 16 residues. Trimming pared 8 bases from V and 2 bases from J, leaving 21 bases between. Germline loops: CDR1 MNHEY, CDR2 SMNVEV (reference sequence). The CDR3 is CASPTATGTDNTEAFF. The CDR3 DNA sequence: TGTGCCAGCCCCACCGCTACAGGAACCGACAACACTGAAGCTTTCTTT.

The CDR3 sequence is CASSLARLYEQYF. The CDR3 nucleotides are TGTGCCAGCAGTTTAGCGAGACTCTACGAGCAGTACTTC. This chain links TRBV6-2 or TRBV6-3 with TRBJ2-5, with a possible D match to TRBD2 (5 bases). The DNA end lines up better with TRBJ2-7; the J call may be wrong. This CDR3 is built from 13 residues. CDR1 is MNHEY and CDR2 is SVGEGT in the germline V gene.

This clonotype was recorded many times. This chain joins TRBV4-1 and TRBJ2-5; D call uncertain. Germline loops: CDR1 MGHRA, CDR2 YSYEKL. With 0 bases removed from V and 2 bases from J, the gap between germline ends came to 4 bases. This CDR3 has 13 amino acids. The CDR3 loop reads CASSQEEQETQYF. DNA of the CDR3: TGCGCCAGCAGCCAAGAGGAGCAAGAGACCCAGTACTTC.

This clonotype was seen only a few times. The chain is built from TRBV7-9 and TRBJ1-2; D remains ambiguous. Trimming took 2 bases from V and 8 from J, leaving 18 bases between them. The CDR3 spans 15 residues. Germline CDR1 and CDR2: SEHNR and FQNEAQ (reference sequence). The chain's CDR3 is CASSLMEGNRRGYTF. CDR3 DNA: TGTGCCAGCAGCTTAATGGAGGGAAATCGGAGAGGCTACACCTTC. Full variable domain (rest looked up from reference TRBV7-9 and TRBJ1-2): DTGVSQNPRHKITKRGQNVTFRCDPISEHNRLYWYRQTLGQGPEFLTYFQNEAQLEKSRLLSDRFSAERPKGSFSTLEIQRTEQGDSAMYLCASSLMEGNRRGYTFGSGTRLTVV.

This clonotype was seen more than once but under ten times. The chain is built from TRBV15 and TRBJ2-1, with 8 bases identical to TRBD1. CDR1 and CDR2 (germline): LNHNV, YYDKDF (reference sequence). The CDR3 contains 14 residues. Trimming cost V 1 base and J 6 bases; bases outside gene matches: 2. The CDR3 here is CATSRGGTGNEQFF. The CDR3 region has the DNA TGTGCCACCAGCAGAGGGGGGACAGGCAATGAGCAGTTCTTC.

J is TRBJ1-4 and V is TRBV7-2; D is uncertain. The CDR3 has 17 amino acids. Germline loops: CDR1 SGHTA, CDR2 FQGNSA. V was pared by 1 base and J by 0 bases, with 12 bases between. The CDR3 sequence is CASSLVASFATNEKLFF. Written as DNA, the CDR3 is TGTGCCAGCAGCTTAGTAGCCAGCTTTGCAACTAATGAAAAACTGTTTTTT.

In this sample, this clonotype turned up a few times. The CDR3 reads CSAPRGGSYEQYF. In DNA, the CDR3 is TGCAGTGCGCCCCGGGGGGGCTCCTACGAGCAGTACTTC. V is TRBV20-1 and J is TRBJ2-7, with TRBD2 identical over 8 bases. The CDR3 is 13 amino acids. The germline gives CDR1 DFQATT, CDR2 SNEGSKA (reference sequence). V shed 6 bases and J 0 bases; nucleotides not matched to a gene: 4.

This chain uses TRBV6-1 with TRBJ2-5; TRBD2 aligns across 7 bases. With V trimmed by 7 bases and J by 4 bases, 6 bases remained unmatched. CDR3 length: 13 residues. The germline CDR1 and CDR2 sequences are MNHNS and SASEGT. In DNA form, the CDR3 reads TGTGCCAGCACCTGGGACTACCGAGAGACCCAGTACTTC. It codes for CASTWDYRETQYF.